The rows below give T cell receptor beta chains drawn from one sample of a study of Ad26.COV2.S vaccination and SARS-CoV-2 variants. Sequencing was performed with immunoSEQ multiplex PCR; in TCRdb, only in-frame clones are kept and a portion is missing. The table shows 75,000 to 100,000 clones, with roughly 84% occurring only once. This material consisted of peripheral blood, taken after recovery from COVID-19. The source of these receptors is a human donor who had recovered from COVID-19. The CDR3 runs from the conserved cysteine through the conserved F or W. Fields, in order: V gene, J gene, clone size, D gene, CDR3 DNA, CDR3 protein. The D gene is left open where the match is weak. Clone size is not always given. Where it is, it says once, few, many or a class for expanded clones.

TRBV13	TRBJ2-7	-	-	TGTGCCAGCAGCTATACGACAGGTTCCGGCGAGCAGTACTTC	CASSYTTGSGEQYF
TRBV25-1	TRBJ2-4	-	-	TGTGCCAGCAGCGTCTCCGAGGGCAGAAACATTCAGTACTTC	CASSVSEGRNIQYF
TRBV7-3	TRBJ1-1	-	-	TGTGCCAGCAGCTTAACCCCCGGGGTTGGCGGAGCTTTCTTT	CASSLTPGVGGAFF
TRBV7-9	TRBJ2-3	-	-	TGTGCCAGCAGCTTAGTCGGCACAGATACGCAGTATTTT	CASSLVGTDTQYF
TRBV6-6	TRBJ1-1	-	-	TGTGCCAGCAGTAGGCGGCAGGATCTACCCAAAGCTTTCTTT	CASSRRQDLPKAFF
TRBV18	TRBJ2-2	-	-	TGTGCCAGCTCACCTCGAGTTGACACCGGGGAGCTGTTTTTT	CASSPRVDTGELFF
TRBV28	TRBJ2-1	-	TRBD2	TGTGCCAGCAGGGCCGGGGGGGCGCGAAATGAGCAGTTCTTC	CASRAGGARNEQFF
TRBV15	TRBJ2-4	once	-	TGTGCCACCTCGTCCTCGAGGGGGAACATTCAGTACTTC	CATSSSRGNIQYF
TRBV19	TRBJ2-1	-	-	TGTGCCAGTAGTAAGGGCCTCTACAATGAGCAGTTCTTC	CASSKGLYNEQFF
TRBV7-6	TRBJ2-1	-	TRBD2	TGTGCCAGCAGCTTAGCTGAGCGGGAGTTTGAATACGATGAGCAGTTCTTC	CASSLAEREFEYDEQFF
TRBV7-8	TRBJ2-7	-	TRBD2	TGTGCCAGCAGCTTAGTTGACCTAGCGGGAGGCGAGCAGTACTTC	CASSLVDLAGGEQYF
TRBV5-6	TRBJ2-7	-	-	TGTGCCAGCAGCCCACGTCCGGGGGCGTACGAGCAGTACTTC	CASSPRPGAYEQYF
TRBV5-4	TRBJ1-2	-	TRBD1	TGTGCCAGCAGCCGGAGGGGACAGGCGAACTATGGCTACACCTTC	CASSRRGQANYGYTF
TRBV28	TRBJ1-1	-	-	TGTGCCAGCAGACATGGGGGAGTGAACACTGAAGCTTTCTTT	CASRHGGVNTEAFF
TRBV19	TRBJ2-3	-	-	TGTGCCAGTAGTATAGACCCGACCGTAGATACGCAGTATTTT	CASSIDPTVDTQYF
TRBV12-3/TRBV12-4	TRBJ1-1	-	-	TGTGCCAGCACCCACGCGGGTCAGGCTGAAGCTTTCTTT	CASTHAGQAEAFF
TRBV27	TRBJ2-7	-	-	TGTGCCAGCAGCCCATTCGCCGCGATCTACGAGCAGTACTTC	CASSPFAAIYEQYF
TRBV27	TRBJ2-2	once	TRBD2	TGTGCCAGCAGTTTATTCAGACTAGCGGGAGGCCCGAACACCGGGGAGCTGTTTTTT	CASSLFRLAGGPNTGELFF
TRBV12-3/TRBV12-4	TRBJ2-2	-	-	TGTGCCAGCAGGGCTAGGTCCGGGGAGCTGTTTTTT	CASRARSGELFF
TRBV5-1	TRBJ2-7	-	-	TGCGCCAGCAGCTCCACAGGTTACAGCTCCTACGAGCAGTACTTC	CASSSTGYSSYEQYF
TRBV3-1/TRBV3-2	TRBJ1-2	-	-	TGTGCCAGCAGTTTACAGGGCCCGAACTATGGCTACACCTTC	CASSLQGPNYGYTF
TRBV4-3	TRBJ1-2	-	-	TGCGCCAGCAGCCAAGTCACCGGGACACTCGATTTTGGTGGCTACACCTTC	CASSQVTGTLDFGGYTF
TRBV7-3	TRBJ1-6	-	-	TGTGCCAGCAGCTTAACGATGGGTGGCAGGGTGGGGTCACCCCTCCACTTT	CASSLTMGGRVGSPLHF
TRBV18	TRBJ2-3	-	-	TGTGCCAGCTCACCAGCTCCGGGAGCAGGTGGAGATACGCAGTATTTT	CASSPAPGAGGDTQYF
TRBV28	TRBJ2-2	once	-	TGTGCCAGCAGTTTTTCCGCGAACACCGGGGAGCTGTTTTTT	CASSFSANTGELFF
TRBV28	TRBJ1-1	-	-	TGTGCCAGCAGTTTATCCGCAGGGATCGTCACTGAAGCTTTCTTT	CASSLSAGIVTEAFF
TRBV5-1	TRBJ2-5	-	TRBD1	TGCGCCAGCAGCTTGGGGGGACAGGGAAAAGAGACCCAGTACTTC	CASSLGGQGKETQYF
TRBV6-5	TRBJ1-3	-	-	TGTGCCAGCAAAACTGGGGATGGAAACACCATATATTTT	CASKTGDGNTIYF
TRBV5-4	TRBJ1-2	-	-	TGTGCCAGCAGCTTGGGGGGGAAAGCTAACTATGGCTACACCTTC	CASSLGGKANYGYTF
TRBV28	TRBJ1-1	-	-	TGTGCCAGCAGTTTAGTTGGGAGGAACACTGAAGCTTTCTTT	CASSLVGRNTEAFF
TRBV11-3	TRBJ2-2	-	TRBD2	TGTGCCAGCAGTCCCCTAGCGGGTGGTACCGGGGAGCTGTTTTTT	CASSPLAGGTGELFF
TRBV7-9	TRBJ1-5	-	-	TGTGCCAGCAGCTTAGATGGACAGATCAATCAGCCCCAGCATTTT	CASSLDGQINQPQHF
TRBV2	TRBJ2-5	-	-	TGTGCCAGCAGTGTTGGGCAGAAAGAGACCCAGTACTTC	CASSVGQKETQYF
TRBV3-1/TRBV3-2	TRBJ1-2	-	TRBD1	TGTGCCAGCAGCCAAGACCGGGACAGGAAGTCTTACGGTGGCTACACCTTC	CASSQDRDRKSYGGYTF
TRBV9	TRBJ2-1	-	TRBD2	TGTGCCAGCAGCGCAACGGGAGGCCCCTTTGAGCAGTTCTTC	CASSATGGPFEQFF
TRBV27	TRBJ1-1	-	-	TGTGCCAGCAGTTCCTACAGAGACTTCTGGGACACTGAAGCTTTCTTT	CASSSYRDFWDTEAFF
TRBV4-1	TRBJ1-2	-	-	TGCGCCAGCAGCCATCTAGGACGGGGTTCCAACTATGGCTACACCTTC	CASSHLGRGSNYGYTF
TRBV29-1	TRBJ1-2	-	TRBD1	TGCAGCGTTGAAGGGGACAGGGGGCGCATGAATCGTGGCTACACCTTC	CSVEGDRGRMNRGYTF
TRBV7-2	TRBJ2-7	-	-	TGTGCCAGCACCCCCTGGCAGGGGGGGTCCTACGAGCAGTACTTC	CASTPWQGGSYEQYF
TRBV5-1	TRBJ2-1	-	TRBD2	TGCGCCAGCAGCTCTTGGATGGTAGCGGGAGGCAATGAGCAGTTCTTC	CASSSWMVAGGNEQFF
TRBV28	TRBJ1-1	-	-	TGTGCCAGCAGTAAAACAGCGGCGGCTTTCTTT	CASSKTAAAFF
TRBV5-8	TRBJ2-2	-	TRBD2	TGTGCCAGCAGCTGGCGCCTAGCGGCCACCGGGGAGCTGTTTTTT	CASSWRLAATGELFF
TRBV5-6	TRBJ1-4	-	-	TGTGCCAGCAGCTTTAGGGGGGCGGCTAATGAAAAACTGTTTTTT	CASSFRGAANEKLFF
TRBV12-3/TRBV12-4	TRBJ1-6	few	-	TGTGCCAGCAGTTTTACGGAGGGTTCACCCCTCCACTTT	CASSFTEGSPLHF
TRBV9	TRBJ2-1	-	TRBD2	TGTGCCAGCAGCGCAACTTCACGACTAGCAGGCTACAATGAGCAGTTCTTC	CASSATSRLAGYNEQFF
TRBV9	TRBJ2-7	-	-	TGTGCCAGCAGCGTAGCCAGGGGCTACTCCTACGAGCAGTACTTC	CASSVARGYSYEQYF
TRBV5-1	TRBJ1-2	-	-	TGCGCCAGCAGCTTGGGCGGGACAACTAACTATGGCTACACCTTC	CASSLGGTTNYGYTF
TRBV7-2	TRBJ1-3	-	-	TGTGCCAGCAGCTCCAGAGCCTCTGGAAACACCATATATTTT	CASSSRASGNTIYF
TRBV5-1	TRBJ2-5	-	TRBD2	TGCGCCAGCAGCCCGTCCGGGACTAGCGGGAGGCCTCAAGAGACCCAGTACTTC	CASSPSGTSGRPQETQYF
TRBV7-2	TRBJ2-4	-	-	TGTGCCAGCAGCTCGGGATATGGAAACATTCAGTACTTC	CASSSGYGNIQYF
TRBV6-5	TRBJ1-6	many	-	TGTGCCAGCAGTTACACCCAAAACGGCAATTCACCCCTCCACTTT	CASSYTQNGNSPLHF